One sample yielded the 18 T cell receptor beta chains listed below, sequenced in a study of radiation and T cells in renal cell carcinoma. Regarding time point: blood 2 weeks post-SBRT. As for treatment: 15 Gy SBRT to primary tumor, nephrectomy 4 weeks later. Here immunoSEQ multiplex PCR was the method, and the copy in TCRdb shows in-frame clones only, minus some. The sample includes tens of thousands of clones, around three quarters of them seen just once. The specimen comprised blood, sampled from a patient whose treatment included radiotherapy and nephrectomy. The receptor source for this set is a man between 60 and 75 years old with renal cell carcinoma.

This clone was recorded many times. The rearrangement joins TRBV5-1 to TRBJ1-5; no reliable D call. The V gene's germline CDR1 is SGHRS and CDR2 YFSETQ. V dropped 4 bases and J dropped 6 bases, with 11 bases sitting between them. CDR3 length: 13 amino acids. In DNA form, the CDR3 reads TGCGCCAGCAGCGAGGTAGTAGGTCAGCCCCAGCATTTT. Translated: CASSEVVGQPQHF.

This chain uses TRBV11-2 with TRBJ1-4; TRBD1 is a possible D gene (5 bases). CDR3 size: 15 residues. With 1 base removed from V and 1 base from J, the gap between germline ends came to 7 bases. Germline V gene data show CDR1 as SGHAT and CDR2 as FQNNGV. The CDR3 nucleotides read TGTGCCAGCAGCTTAGCAGGGAAAACTAATGAAAAACTGTTTTTT. As protein: CASSLAGKTNEKLFF. The variable domain in full, with the rest retrieved from reference TRBV11-2 and TRBJ1-4, is EAGVAQSPRYKIIEKRQSVAFWCNPISGHATLYWYQQILGQGPKLLIQFQNNGVVDDSQLPKDRFSAERLKGVDSTLKIQPAKLEDSAVYLCASSLAGKTNEKLFFGSGTQLSVL.

V and J are TRBV19 and TRBJ2-5; 11 positions agree with TRBD2. After removal of 5 bases from V and 7 bases from J, the junction contained 9 bases not matched to a gene. Germline CDR1 reads LNHDA; CDR2 reads SQIVND (reference sequence). The CDR3 has 15 amino acids. The CDR3 DNA is TGTGCCAGTAGTTTGCTAGCGGGGGGTTTGGGGACCCAGTACTTC. It encodes CASSLLAGGLGTQYF.

CDR3 residues: CASSSTGQGLYNEQFF. The CDR3 region has the DNA TGTGCCAGCAGCTCAACGGGACAGGGTTTATACAATGAGCAGTTCTTC. This rearrangement joins TRBV13 to TRBJ2-1, with TRBD1 identical over 9 bases. This CDR3 contains 16 residues. V dropped 4 bases and J dropped 4; count of bases not matched to a gene: 8. CDR1 PRHDT and CDR2 FYEKMQ come from the germline V gene (reference sequence).

This chain joins TRBV7-2 and TRBJ1-1; D remains unclear. The CDR3 sequence is 13 residues long. Germline V CDR1 and CDR2: SGHTA, FQGNSA. V lost 4 bases and J lost 7, with 13 bases in between. The CDR3 DNA sequence: TGTGCCAGCAGCTCGGCCCTCTTTATTGAAGCTTTCTTT. It encodes CASSSALFIEAFF. Combining the CDR3 with reference TRBV7-2 and TRBJ1-1 gives the whole variable domain GAGVSQSPSNKVTEKGKDVELRCDPISGHTALYWYRQSLGQGLEFLIYFQGNSAPDKSGLPSDRFSAERTGGSVSTLTIQRTQQEDSAVYLCASSSALFIEAFFGQGTRLTVV.

The chain has TRBV27 and TRBJ2-3; D is unresolved. Germline values: CDR1 MNHEY, CDR2 SMNVEV (reference sequence). The CDR3 extends over 13 amino acids. Trimming shortened V by 6 bases and J by 4 bases, and 11 bases separated the two germline ends. As DNA, the CDR3 is TGTGCCAGCAGCTCGTTGTTCCCAGATACGCAGTATTTT. Residues: CASSSLFPDTQYF.

CDR3 residues: CASSETNRGYGYTF. For the CDR3, the DNA is TGTGCCAGCAGCGAAACGAACAGGGGATATGGCTACACCTTC. The chain uses TRBV28 and TRBJ1-2; 7 nucleotides match TRBD1. This CDR3 comprises 14 residues. Germline V lookup: CDR1 MDHEN, CDR2 SYDVKM. The ends lost 6 bases at V and 5 bases at J; junction bases unmatched: 9.

V is TRBV7-2 and J is TRBJ2-7; tentative D call: TRBD1 (6 bases). This CDR3 comprises 15 residues. Trimming shortened V by 5 bases and J by 7 bases, and 21 bases separated the two germline ends. The germline V gene encodes CDR1 SGHTA and CDR2 FQGNSA. DNA for the CDR3: TGTGCCAGCAGCCCTCAGGGGACGGCTGCCCGGGAGCAGTACTTC. Translation: CASSPQGTAAREQYF. The entire variable domain, with the rest obtained from reference TRBV7-2 and TRBJ2-7, is as follows: GAGVSQSPSNKVTEKGKDVELRCDPISGHTALYWYRQSLGQGLEFLIYFQGNSAPDKSGLPSDRFSAERTGGSVSTLTIQRTQQEDSAVYLCASSPQGTAAREQYFGPGTRLTVT.

V usage is TRBV5-5 and J usage is TRBJ2-5; 14 bases match TRBD2. The CDR3 length is 17 residues. Germline values: CDR1 SGHKS, CDR2 YYEKEE (reference sequence). After removal of 3 bases from V and 5 bases from J, the junction contained 9 bases not matched to a gene. This CDR3 reads CASSYLTSGGVGETQYF. CDR3 DNA sequence: TGTGCCAGCAGCTATTTGACTAGCGGGGGGGTAGGTGAGACCCAGTACTTC.

The rearrangement joins TRBV6-1 to TRBJ1-5; 7 nucleotides align to TRBD1. Germline lookup yields CDR1 MNHNS and CDR2 SASEGT. The CDR3 runs 15 residues. V gave up 0 bases and J gave up 5 bases; unmatched junction bases: 4. The CDR3 DNA is TGTGCCAGCAGTGAAGCCGGGACAGACTATCAGCCCCAGCATTTT. It codes for CASSEAGTDYQPQHF.

This chain links TRBV19 with TRBJ1-2; D remains unclear. The CDR3 extends over 15 amino acids. V gave up 0 bases and J gave up 5 bases, with 13 bases separating them. Looked up from germline, CDR1 is LNHDA and CDR2 is SQIVND (reference sequence). The CDR3 DNA follows: TGTGCCAGTAGTATAGATCTCTCCACGTTATATGGCTACACCTTC. Translated: CASSIDLSTLYGYTF.

This chain joins TRBV5-1 and TRBJ2-7, with D possibly called TRBD1 or TRBD2 (6 bases each). The CDR3 is 16 amino acids. V was trimmed by 5 bases and J by 0 bases, leaving 18 bases between them. The V gene's germline CDR1 is SGHRS and CDR2 YFSETQ. This CDR3 is CASRGGWRGSSYEQYF. CDR3 coding DNA: TGCGCCAGCAGGGGGGGCTGGCGGGGAAGCTCCTACGAGCAGTACTTC.

The chain couples TRBV7-2 to TRBJ2-2, with D unresolved. V dropped 2 bases and J dropped 2 bases, with 6 bases sitting between them. CDR1 is SGHTA, CDR2 FQGNSA, per germline. CDR3 length equals 14 residues. Written as DNA, the CDR3 is TGTGCCAGCAGCTTAAGCCGAAACACCGGGGAGCTGTTTTTT. Protein sequence: CASSLSRNTGELFF.

This clone occurred a few times. This same CDR3 is encoded by further DNA sequences in the sample. This chain connects TRBV2 to TRBJ1-2; perhaps TRBD1 as D (5 bases). CDR3 length equals 13 residues. In germline, CDR1 is SNHLY, CDR2 FYNNEI. Between the trimmed V and J ends, which lost 1 base and 7 bases, there was a span of 10 bases. CDR3 nucleotide sequence: TGTGCCAGCAGTGAAGAAGGGGCTGGTGGCTACACCTTC. It encodes CASSEEGAGGYTF.

The rearrangement joins TRBV5-8 to TRBJ2-3; perhaps TRBD1 as D (6 bases). Germline V gene sequence: CDR1 SGHTS, CDR2 YDEGEE. With 2 bases removed from V and 0 bases from J, the gap between germline ends came to 19 bases. This CDR3 spans 18 amino acids. Here the CDR3 DNA reads TGTGCCAGCAGCTTACGACAGGTGAACACTCCTAGCACAGATACGCAGTATTTT. The encoded protein is CASSLRQVNTPSTDTQYF.

This chain joins TRBV28 and TRBJ2-2; 9 bases align to TRBD2. Losses at the gene ends were 6 bases for V and 1 base for J; bases not matched to a gene: 15. There are 19 residues in the CDR3. Germline CDR1 reads MDHEN; CDR2 reads SYDVKM. CDR3 in amino acids: CASRPTLGSGRGNTGELFF. DNA for the CDR3: TGTGCCAGCAGGCCAACATTGGGTAGCGGGAGAGGGAACACCGGGGAGCTGTTTTTT. The full variable domain, completed using reference TRBV28 and TRBJ2-2, is DVKVTQSSRYLVKRTGEKVFLECVQDMDHENMFWYRQDPGLGLRLIYFSYDVKMKEKGDIPEGYSVSREKKERFSLILESASTNQTSMYLCASRPTLGSGRGNTGELFFGEGSRLTVL.

This sequence joins TRBV6-5 and TRBJ1-5; no clear D. CDR1 MNHEY and CDR2 SVGAGI come from the germline V gene. Trimming pared 0 bases from V and 8 bases from J, leaving 14 bases between. This CDR3 is 15 amino acids long. The CDR3 sequence: CASSYSPQPTEPQHF. Here the CDR3 DNA reads TGTGCCAGCAGTTACTCCCCACAACCCACTGAGCCCCAGCATTTT.

The V gene is TRBV6-6, the J gene TRBJ2-2; D is possibly TRBD1 or TRBD2 (5 bases each). Germline CDR1 is MNHNY and CDR2 is SVGAGI (reference sequence). This CDR3 region has 14 residues. Trimming removed 10 bases from V and 0 bases from J, with 12 bases in between. The CDR3 region is CATEGSSNTGELFF. The CDR3 DNA sequence: TGTGCCACAGAGGGGAGTTCGAACACCGGGGAGCTGTTTTTT.